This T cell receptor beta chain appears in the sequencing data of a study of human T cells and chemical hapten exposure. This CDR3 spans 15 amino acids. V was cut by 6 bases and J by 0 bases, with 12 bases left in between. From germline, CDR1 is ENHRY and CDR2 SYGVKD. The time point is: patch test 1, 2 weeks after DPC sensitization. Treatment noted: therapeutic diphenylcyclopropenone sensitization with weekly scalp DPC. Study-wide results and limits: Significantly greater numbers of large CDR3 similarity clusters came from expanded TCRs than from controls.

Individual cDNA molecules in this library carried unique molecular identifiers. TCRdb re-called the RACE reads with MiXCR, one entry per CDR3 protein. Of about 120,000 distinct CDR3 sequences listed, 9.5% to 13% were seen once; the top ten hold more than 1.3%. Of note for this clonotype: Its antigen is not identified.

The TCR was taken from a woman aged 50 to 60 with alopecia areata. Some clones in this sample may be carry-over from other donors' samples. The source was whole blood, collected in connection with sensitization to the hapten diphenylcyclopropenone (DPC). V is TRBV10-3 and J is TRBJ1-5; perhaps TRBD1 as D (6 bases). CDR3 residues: CAIRQGPYSNQPQHF. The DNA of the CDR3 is TGTGCCATCAGACAGGGTCCTTATAGCAATCAGCCCCAGCATTTT.